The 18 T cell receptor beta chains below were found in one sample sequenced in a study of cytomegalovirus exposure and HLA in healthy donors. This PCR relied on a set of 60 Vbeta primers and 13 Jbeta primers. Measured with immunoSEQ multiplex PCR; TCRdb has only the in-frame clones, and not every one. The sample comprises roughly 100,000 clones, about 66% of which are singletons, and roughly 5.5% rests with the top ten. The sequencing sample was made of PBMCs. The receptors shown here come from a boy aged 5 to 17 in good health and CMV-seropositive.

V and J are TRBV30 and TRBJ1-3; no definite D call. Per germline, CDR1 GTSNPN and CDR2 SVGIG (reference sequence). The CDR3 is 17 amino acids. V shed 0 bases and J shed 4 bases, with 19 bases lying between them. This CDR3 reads CAWSVPLSLIEGNTIYF. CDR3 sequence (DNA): TGTGCCTGGAGTGTACCCTTATCCCTTATAGAGGGAAACACCATATATTTT.

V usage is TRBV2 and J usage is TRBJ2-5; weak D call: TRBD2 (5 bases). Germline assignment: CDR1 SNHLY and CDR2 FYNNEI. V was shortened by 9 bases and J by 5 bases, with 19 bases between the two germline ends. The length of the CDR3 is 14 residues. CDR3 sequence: CASSWTLPAETQYF. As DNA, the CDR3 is TGTGCCAGTTCATGGACTCTACCCGCGGAGACCCAGTACTTC.

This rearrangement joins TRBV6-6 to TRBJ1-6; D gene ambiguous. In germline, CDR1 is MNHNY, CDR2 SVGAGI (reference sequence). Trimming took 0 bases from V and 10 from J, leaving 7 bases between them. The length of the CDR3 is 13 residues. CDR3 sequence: CASSYSGQSPLHF. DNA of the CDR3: TGTGCCAGCAGTTACTCTGGGCAGTCACCCCTCCACTTT.

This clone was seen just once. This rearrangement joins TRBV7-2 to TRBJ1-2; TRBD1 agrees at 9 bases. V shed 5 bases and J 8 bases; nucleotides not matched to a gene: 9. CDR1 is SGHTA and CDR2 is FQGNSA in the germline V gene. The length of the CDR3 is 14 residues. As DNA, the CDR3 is TGTGCCAGCAGCGCCCGGGACAGGGCTCGCGGCTACACCTTC. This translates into CASSARDRARGYTF.

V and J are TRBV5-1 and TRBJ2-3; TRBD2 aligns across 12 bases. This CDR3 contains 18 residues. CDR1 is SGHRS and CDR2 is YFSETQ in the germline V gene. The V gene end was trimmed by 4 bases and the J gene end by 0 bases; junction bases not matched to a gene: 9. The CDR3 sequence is CASSPGLAGGASTDTQYF. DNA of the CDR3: TGCGCCAGCAGCCCGGGACTAGCGGGCGGGGCGAGCACAGATACGCAGTATTTT.

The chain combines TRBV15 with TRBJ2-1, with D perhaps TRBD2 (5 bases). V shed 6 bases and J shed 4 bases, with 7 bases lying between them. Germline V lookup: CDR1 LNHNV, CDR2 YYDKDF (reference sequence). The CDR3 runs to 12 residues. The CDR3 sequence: CATRDFYNEQFF. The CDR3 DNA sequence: TGTGCCACCAGGGACTTTTACAATGAGCAGTTCTTC.

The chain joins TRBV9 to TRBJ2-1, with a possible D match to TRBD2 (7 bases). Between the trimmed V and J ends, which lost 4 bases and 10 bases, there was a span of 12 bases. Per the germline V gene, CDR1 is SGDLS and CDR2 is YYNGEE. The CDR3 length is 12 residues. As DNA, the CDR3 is TGTGCCAGCAGCACGTCGGGGGGCGAGCAGTTCTTC. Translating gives CASSTSGGEQFF.

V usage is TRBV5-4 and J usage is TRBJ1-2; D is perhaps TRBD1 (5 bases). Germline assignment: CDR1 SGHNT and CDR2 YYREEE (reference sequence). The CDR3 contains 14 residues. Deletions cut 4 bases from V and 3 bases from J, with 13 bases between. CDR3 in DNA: TGTGCCAGCAGCGACGGGGGGGGTTACTATGGCTACACCTTC. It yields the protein CASSDGGGYYGYTF. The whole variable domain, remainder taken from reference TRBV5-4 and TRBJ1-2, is ETGVTQSPTHLIKTRGQQVTLRCSSQSGHNTVSWYQQALGQGPQFIFQYYREEENGRGNFPPRFSGLQFPNYSSELNVNALELDDSALYLCASSDGGGYYGYTFGSGTRLTVV.

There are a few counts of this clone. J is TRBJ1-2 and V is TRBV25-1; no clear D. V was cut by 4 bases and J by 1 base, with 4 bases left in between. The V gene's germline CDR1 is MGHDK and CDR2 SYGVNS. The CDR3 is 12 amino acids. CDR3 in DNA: TGTGCCAGCAGTGTATTTAACTATGGCTACACCTTC. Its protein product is CASSVFNYGYTF.

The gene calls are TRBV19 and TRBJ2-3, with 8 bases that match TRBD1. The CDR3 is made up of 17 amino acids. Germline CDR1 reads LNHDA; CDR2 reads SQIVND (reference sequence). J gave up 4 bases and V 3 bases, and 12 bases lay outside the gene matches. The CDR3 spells CASSMSAATGVADTQYF. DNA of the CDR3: TGTGCCAGTAGTATGTCGGCTGCGACAGGGGTAGCAGATACGCAGTATTTT.

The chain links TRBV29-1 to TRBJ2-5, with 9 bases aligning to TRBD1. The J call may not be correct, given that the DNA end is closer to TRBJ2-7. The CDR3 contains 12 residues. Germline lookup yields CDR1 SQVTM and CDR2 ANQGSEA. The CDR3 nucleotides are TGCAGCGTCAACACAGGGGGCCACGAGCAGTACTTC. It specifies CSVNTGGHEQYF.

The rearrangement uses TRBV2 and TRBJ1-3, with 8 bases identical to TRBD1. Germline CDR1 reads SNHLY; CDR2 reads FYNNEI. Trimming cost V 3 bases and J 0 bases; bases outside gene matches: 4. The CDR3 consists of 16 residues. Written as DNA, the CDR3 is TGTGCCAGCAGTGACAGGACAGGGAACTCTGGAAACACCATATATTTT. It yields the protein CASSDRTGNSGNTIYF.

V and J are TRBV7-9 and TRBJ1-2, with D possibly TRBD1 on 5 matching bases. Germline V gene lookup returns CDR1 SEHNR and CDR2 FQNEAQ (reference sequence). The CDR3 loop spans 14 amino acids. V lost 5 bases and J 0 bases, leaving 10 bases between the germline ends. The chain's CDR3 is CASSAGRANYGYTF. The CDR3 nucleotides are TGTGCCAGCAGCGCGGGACGGGCTAACTATGGCTACACCTTC. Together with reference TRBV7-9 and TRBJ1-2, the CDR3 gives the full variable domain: DTGVSQNPRHKITKRGQNVTFRCDPISEHNRLYWYRQTLGQGPEFLTYFQNEAQLEKSRLLSDRFSAERPKGSFSTLEIQRTEQGDSAMYLCASSAGRANYGYTFGSGTRLTVV.

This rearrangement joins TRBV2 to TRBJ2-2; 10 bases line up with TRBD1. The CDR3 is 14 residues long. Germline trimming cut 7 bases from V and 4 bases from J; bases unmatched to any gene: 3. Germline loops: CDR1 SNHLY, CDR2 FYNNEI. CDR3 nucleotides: TGTGCCAGCATCCGGGACAGGGGCACCGGGGAGCTGTTTTTT. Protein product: CASIRDRGTGELFF. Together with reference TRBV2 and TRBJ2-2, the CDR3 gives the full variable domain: EPEVTQTPSHQVTQMGQEVILRCVPISNHLYFYWYRQILGQKVEFLVSFYNNEISEKSEIFDDQFSVERPDGSNFTLKIRSTKLEDSAMYFCASIRDRGTGELFFGEGSRLTVL.

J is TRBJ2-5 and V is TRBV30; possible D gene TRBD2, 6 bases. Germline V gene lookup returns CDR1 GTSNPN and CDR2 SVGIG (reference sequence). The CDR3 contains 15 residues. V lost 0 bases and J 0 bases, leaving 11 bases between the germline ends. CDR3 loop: CAWSVGGAYQETQYF. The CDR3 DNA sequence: TGTGCCTGGAGTGTTGGCGGGGCTTACCAAGAGACCCAGTACTTC.

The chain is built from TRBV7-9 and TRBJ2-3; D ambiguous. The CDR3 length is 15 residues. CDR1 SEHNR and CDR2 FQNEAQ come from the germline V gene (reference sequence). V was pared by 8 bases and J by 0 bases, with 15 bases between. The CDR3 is CASPNPTGSTDTQYF. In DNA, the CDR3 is TGTGCCAGCCCCAATCCGACTGGGAGCACAGATACGCAGTATTTT. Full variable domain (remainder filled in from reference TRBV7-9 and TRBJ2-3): DTGVSQNPRHKITKRGQNVTFRCDPISEHNRLYWYRQTLGQGPEFLTYFQNEAQLEKSRLLSDRFSAERPKGSFSTLEIQRTEQGDSAMYLCASPNPTGSTDTQYFGPGTRLTVL.

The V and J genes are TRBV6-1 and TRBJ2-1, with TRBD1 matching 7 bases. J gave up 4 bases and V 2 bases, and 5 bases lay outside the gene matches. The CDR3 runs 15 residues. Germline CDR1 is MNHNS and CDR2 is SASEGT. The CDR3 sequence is CASSERGGPYNEQFF. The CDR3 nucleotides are TGTGCCAGCAGTGAAAGAGGGGGCCCATACAATGAGCAGTTCTTC.

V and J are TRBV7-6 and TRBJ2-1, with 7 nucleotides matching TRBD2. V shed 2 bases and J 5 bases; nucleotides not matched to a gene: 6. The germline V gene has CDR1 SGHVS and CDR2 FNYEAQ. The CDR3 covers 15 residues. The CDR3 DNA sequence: TGTGCCAGCAGCTTATCGATAGCGGGTAACAATGAGCAGTTCTTC. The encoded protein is CASSLSIAGNNEQFF.